This T cell receptor beta chain was recovered during a study of regulatory T cells in long-lasting Graves disease. Study details: Newly diagnosed Graves' patients had under 3 months of antithyroid drugs.

This clonotype was observed at least ten times. The time point denotes: newly diagnosed GD, antithyroid drugs for less than 3 months. TCR sequences were obtained from RNA taken from PBMCs. According to the study, TCR beta libraries were built with iRepertoire HTBI primers and CDR3-region Arm-PCR. TCRdb reanalysed the multiplex PCR reads using MiXCR and keeps one entry per CDR3 protein. The profile shows 550,000 to 700,000 distinct CDR3 sequences, around 15% of them singletons. The V end was cut by 6 bases, the J end by 1 base, with 9 bases between. CDR3 size: 14 residues. The same data also contributed to another study, on T cells in Graves' hyperthyroidism and ophthalmopathy. That source reports: Patients were aged 18 to 65, had disease duration under 2 months, and had newly diagnosed hyperthyroidism.

The sample here was peripheral blood mononuclear cells (PBMCs), taken at new diagnosis, from a patient treated with antithyroid drugs. The V gene is TRBV12-3 or TRBV12-4, the J gene TRBJ2-2; D is unclear. The receptor's source is a man younger than 35 with Graves disease. CDR3 DNA sequence: TGTGCCAGCAGAATGATCCAGAACACCGGGGAGCTGTTTTTT. It codes for CASRMIQNTGELFF.